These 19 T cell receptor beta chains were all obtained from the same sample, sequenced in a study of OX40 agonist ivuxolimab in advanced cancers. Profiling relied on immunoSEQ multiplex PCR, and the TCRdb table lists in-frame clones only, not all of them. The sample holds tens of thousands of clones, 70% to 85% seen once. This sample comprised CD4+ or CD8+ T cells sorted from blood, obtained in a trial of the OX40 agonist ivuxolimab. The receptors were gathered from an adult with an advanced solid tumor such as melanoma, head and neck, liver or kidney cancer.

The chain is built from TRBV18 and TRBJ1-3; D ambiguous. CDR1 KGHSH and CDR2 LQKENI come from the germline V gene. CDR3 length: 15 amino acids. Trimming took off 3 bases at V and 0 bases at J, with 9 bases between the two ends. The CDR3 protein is CASSPAGDSGNTIYF. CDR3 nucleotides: TGTGCCAGCTCACCGGCCGGAGACTCTGGAAACACCATATATTTT.

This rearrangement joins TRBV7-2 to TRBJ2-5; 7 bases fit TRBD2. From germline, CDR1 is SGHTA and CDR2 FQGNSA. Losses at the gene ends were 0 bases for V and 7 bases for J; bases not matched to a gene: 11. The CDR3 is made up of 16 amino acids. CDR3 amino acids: CASSLATGRLGATQYF. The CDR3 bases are TGTGCCAGCAGCTTAGCTACCGGGAGGCTCGGTGCGACCCAGTACTTC.

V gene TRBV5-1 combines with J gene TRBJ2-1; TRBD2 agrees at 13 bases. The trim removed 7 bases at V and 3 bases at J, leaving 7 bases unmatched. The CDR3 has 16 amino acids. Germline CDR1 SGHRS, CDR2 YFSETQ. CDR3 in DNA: TGCGCCAGCGGCACTAGCGGGGGGGCCAACTACAATGAGCAGTTCTTC. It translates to CASGTSGGANYNEQFF. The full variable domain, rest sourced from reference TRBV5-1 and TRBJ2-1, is KAGVTQTPRYLIKTRGQQVTLSCSPISGHRSVSWYQQTPGQGLQFLFEYFSETQRNKGNFPGRFSGRQFSNSRSEMNVSTLELGDSALYLCASGTSGGANYNEQFFGPGTRLTVL.

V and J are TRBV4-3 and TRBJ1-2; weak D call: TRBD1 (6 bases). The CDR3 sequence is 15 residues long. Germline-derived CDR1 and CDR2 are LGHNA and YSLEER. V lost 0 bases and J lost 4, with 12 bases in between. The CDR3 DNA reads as TGCGCCAGCAGCCAAGAATGGGGGCTGAGCTATGGCTACACCTTC. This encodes CASSQEWGLSYGYTF.

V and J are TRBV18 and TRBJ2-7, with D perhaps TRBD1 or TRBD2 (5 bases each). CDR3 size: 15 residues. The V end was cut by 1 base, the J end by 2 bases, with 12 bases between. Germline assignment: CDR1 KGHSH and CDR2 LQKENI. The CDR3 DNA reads TGTGCCAGCTCACCACGAGGGACGGAGCCCTACGAGCAGTACTTC. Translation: CASSPRGTEPYEQYF.

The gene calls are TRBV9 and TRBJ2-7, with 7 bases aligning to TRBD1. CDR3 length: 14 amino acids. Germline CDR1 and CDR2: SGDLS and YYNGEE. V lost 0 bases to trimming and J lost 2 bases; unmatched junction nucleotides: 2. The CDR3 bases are TGTGCCAGCAGCGTAGCGACAGGGCCCTACGAGCAGTACTTC. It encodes CASSVATGPYEQYF.

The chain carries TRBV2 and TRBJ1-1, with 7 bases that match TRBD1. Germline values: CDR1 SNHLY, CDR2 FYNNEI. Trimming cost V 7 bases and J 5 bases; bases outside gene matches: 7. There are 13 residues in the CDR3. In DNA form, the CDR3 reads TGTGCCAGCAAAGGGGGCGTGGGAACTGAAGCTTTCTTT. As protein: CASKGGVGTEAFF.

The CDR3 DNA reads TGCGCCAGCAGCTTGGTGGGGGTTCGGGGAGAAGCCTACAATGAGCAGTTCTTC. Its translation: CASSLVGVRGEAYNEQFF. The chain links TRBV5-1 to TRBJ2-1, with D perhaps given as TRBD1 or TRBD2 (5 bases each). Germline V gene data show CDR1 as SGHRS and CDR2 as YFSETQ. V was trimmed by 0 bases and J by 2 bases, leaving 18 bases between them. CDR3 length: 18 amino acids.

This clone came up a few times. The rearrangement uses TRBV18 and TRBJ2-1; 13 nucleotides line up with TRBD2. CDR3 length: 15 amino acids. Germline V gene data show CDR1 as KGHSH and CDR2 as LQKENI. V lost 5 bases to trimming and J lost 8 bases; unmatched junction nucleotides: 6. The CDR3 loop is CASSKGLAGIDEQFF. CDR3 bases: TGTGCCAGCTCAAAGGGACTAGCGGGGATAGATGAGCAGTTCTTC.

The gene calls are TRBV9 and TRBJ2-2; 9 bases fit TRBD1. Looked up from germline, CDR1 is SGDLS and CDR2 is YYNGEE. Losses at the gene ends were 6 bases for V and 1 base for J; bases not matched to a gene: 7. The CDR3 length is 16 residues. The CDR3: CASNPGQGMNTGELFF. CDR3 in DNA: TGTGCCAGCAACCCTGGACAGGGGATGAACACCGGGGAGCTGTTTTTT. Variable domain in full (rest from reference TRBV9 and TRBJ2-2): DSGVTQTPKHLITATGQRVTLRCSPRSGDLSVYWYQQSLDQGLQFLIQYYNGEERAKGNILERFSAQQFPDLHSELNLSSLELGDSALYFCASNPGQGMNTGELFFGEGSRLTVL.

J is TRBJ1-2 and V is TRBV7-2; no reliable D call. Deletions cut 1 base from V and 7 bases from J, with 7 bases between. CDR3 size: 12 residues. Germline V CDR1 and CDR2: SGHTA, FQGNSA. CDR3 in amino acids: CASSLDRSGYTF. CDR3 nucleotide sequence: TGTGCCAGCAGCTTAGACCGGAGTGGCTACACCTTC.

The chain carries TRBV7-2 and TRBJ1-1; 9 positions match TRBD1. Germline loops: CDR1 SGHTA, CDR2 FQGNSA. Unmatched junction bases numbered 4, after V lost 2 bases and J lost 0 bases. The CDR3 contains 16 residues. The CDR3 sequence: CASSLLGTGLNTEAFF. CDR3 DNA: TGTGCCAGCAGCTTATTGGGGACAGGGTTGAACACTGAAGCTTTCTTT.

CDR3 protein: CASSFSGLAGGREQFF. The DNA of the CDR3 is TGTGCCAGCAGTTTCTCCGGACTAGCGGGGGGGCGGGAGCAGTTCTTC. The chain employs TRBV27 and TRBJ2-1; TRBD2 matches 15 bases. V was clipped by 3 bases and J by 10 bases; unmatched bases: 7. CDR3 size: 16 residues. The germline CDR1 and CDR2 sequences are MNHEY and SMNVEV (reference sequence).

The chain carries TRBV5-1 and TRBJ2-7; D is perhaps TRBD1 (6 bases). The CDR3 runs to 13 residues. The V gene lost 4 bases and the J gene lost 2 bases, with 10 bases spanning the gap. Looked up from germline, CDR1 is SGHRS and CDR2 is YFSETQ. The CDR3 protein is CASSHDRPYEQYF. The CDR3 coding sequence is TGCGCCAGCAGCCACGACAGGCCCTACGAGCAGTACTTC.

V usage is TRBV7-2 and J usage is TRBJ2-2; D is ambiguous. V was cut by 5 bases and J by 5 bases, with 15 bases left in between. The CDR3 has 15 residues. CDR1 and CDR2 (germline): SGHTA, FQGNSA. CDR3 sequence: CASSPLPGRTGELFF. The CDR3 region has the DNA TGTGCCAGCAGCCCCCTCCCCGGGCGTACCGGGGAGCTGTTTTTT.

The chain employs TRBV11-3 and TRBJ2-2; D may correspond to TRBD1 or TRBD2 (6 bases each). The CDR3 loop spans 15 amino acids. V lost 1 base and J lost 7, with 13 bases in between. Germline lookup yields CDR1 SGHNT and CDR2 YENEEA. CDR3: CASSLGGALDGELFF. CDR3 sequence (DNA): TGTGCCAGCAGCTTAGGGGGGGCCCTCGACGGGGAGCTGTTTTTT.

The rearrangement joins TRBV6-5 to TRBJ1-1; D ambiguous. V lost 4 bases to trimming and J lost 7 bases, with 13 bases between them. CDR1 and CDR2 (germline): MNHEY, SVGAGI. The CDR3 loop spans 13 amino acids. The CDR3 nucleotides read TGTGCCAGCAGTTCAGAGTTCGGCGGTGAAGCTTTCTTT. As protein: CASSSEFGGEAFF.

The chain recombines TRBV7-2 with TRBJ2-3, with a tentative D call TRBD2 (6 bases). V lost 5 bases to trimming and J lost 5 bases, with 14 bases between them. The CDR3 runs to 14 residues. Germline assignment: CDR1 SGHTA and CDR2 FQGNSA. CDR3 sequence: CASSPQTRRDTQYF. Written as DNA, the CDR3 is TGTGCCAGCAGCCCCCAGACTAGGAGAGATACGCAGTATTTT.

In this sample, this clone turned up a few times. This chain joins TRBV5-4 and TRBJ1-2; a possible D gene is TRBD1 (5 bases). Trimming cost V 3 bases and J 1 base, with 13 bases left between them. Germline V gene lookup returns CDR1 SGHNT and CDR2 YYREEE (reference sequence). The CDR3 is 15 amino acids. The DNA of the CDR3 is TGTGCCAGCAGCTGGCCCGGGGGAAGTAACTATGGCTACACCTTC. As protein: CASSWPGGSNYGYTF. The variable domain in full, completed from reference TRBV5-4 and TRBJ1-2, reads ETGVTQSPTHLIKTRGQQVTLRCSSQSGHNTVSWYQQALGQGPQFIFQYYREEENGRGNFPPRFSGLQFPNYSSELNVNALELDDSALYLCASSWPGGSNYGYTFGSGTRLTVV.